These T cell receptor beta chains were read from a single sample in a study of shared clonotypes between healthy human individuals. Sequencing was performed with immunoSEQ multiplex PCR; in TCRdb, only in-frame clones are kept and a portion is missing. The sample shows around 1,100,000 clones, approximately 80% of them seen only once. Sequenced input: memory CD4+ T cells from PBMCs. The source is a man younger than 30 in good health. Some clones in this sample may be carry-over from other donors' samples. Both conserved end residues are part of each CDR3. A D gene is named only where the DNA matches it firmly. Rows give clone size only sometimes, using once, few, many, or a class for an expanded clone.

cdr3_nt cdr3_aa d_call clone_size j_call v_call
TGTGCCTTGGCCAGGACTAGCGTTTACAATGAGCAGTTCTTC CALARTSVYNEQFF TRBD2 . TRBJ2-1 TRBV30
TGTGCCAGCAGCCAACGGTTAGCGGATACGCAGTATTTT CASSQRLADTQYF . . TRBJ2-3 TRBV6-5
TGTGCCAGCAGCTTACGTACTGAAGCTTTCTTT CASSLRTEAFF . . TRBJ1-1 TRBV7-2
TGCGCCAGCAGCCCACTAGCGGGAGGTTCGAGCACAGATACGCAGTATTTT CASSPLAGGSSTDTQYF TRBD2 . TRBJ2-3 TRBV5-1
TGTGCCAGCACCCCTTACTCTACGAGCTCCTACAATGAGCAGTTCTTC CASTPYSTSSYNEQFF . . TRBJ2-1 TRBV28
TGTGCCAGTAGTAACTATCGGGACAGCGGGGCTTCAGGAAAATCTTTCTTT CASSNYRDSGASGKSFF TRBD1 once TRBJ1-1 TRBV19
TGTGCCAGCAGCGGGACAGCTCAAGAGACCCAGTACTTC CASSGTAQETQYF . few TRBJ2-5 TRBV9
TGTGCCAGCAGCACGCCGGGCTATGGCTACACCTTC CASSTPGYGYTF . once TRBJ1-2 TRBV6-5
TGCGCCAGCAGCTTGCTCGGGGTAGTCGATGAGCAGTTCTTC CASSLLGVVDEQFF . . TRBJ2-1 TRBV5-1
TGCGCCAGCAGCTTGGTAGCGGGACCTTACAATGAGCAGTTCTTC CASSLVAGPYNEQFF TRBD2 . TRBJ2-1 TRBV5-1
TGTGCCAGCAGTTTAGTAGACAGAAGCAATCAGCCCCAGCATTTT CASSLVDRSNQPQHF . . TRBJ1-5 TRBV28
TGCGCCAGCAGCCGGGGTGTGAACACTGAAGCTTTCTTT CASSRGVNTEAFF . . TRBJ1-1 TRBV5-1
TGTGCCAGCAGCCCGATTGGTGGTGGAAGTGAAGCTTTCTTT CASSPIGGGSEAFF . . TRBJ1-1 TRBV7-9
TGTGCCAGCAGCCAAGGACAGGAGCTAGAGCAGTACTTC CASSQGQELEQYF . . TRBJ2-7 TRBV4-2
TGTGCCAGCAGGCCAAGGACTAGCGGGAGTAGCGAGCAGTACTTC CASRPRTSGSSEQYF TRBD2 . TRBJ2-7 TRBV2
TGTGCCAGCAGCGTAGGGGCGGCTAGCGCTACCTACGAGCAGTACTTC CASSVGAASATYEQYF . once TRBJ2-7 TRBV11-1
TGCGCCAGCAGCCGGATTGCGGGAGATGAGCAGTTCTTC CASSRIAGDEQFF TRBD2 . TRBJ2-1 TRBV4-3
TGTGCCAGCAGCCGATCAGCGGACTACAATGAGCAGTTCTTC CASSRSADYNEQFF . . TRBJ2-1 TRBV6-1
TGTGCCAGCAGCTCGGGACTGAACAATGAGCAGTTCTTC CASSSGLNNEQFF . . TRBJ2-1 TRBV5-6
TGTGCCAGCAGCTTGGCCTCTCGACCGCAAGGGGGCGAGCAGTACTTC CASSLASRPQGGEQYF . . TRBJ2-7 TRBV5-4
TGTGCCAGCAGCTTAGTTCGGGTCTCCTACAATGAGCAGTTCTTC CASSLVRVSYNEQFF . . TRBJ2-1 TRBV7-3
TGTGCCAGCAGTCAAATAGCGGGGGCTTACAATGAGCAGTTCTTC CASSQIAGAYNEQFF TRBD2 . TRBJ2-1 TRBV6-5
TGTGCCAGCGGAAGCGGGAGGGAGCAGTTCTTC CASGSGREQFF TRBD2 . TRBJ2-1 TRBV2
TGCAGCGTCCAGAGCGGGGGGGGCTCCTACGAGCAGTACTTC CSVQSGGGSYEQYF TRBD2 . TRBJ2-7 TRBV29-1
TGTGCCAGCAGAACGGGGCGCAGCGCAGAGACCCAGTACTTC CASRTGRSAETQYF . . TRBJ2-5 TRBV27
TGTGCCAGCAGCGTAGACCCACAGGCCCTTTACAATGAGCAGTTCTTC CASSVDPQALYNEQFF . . TRBJ2-1 TRBV9
TGTGCCAGCAGTGGGGATCAGCCCCAGCATTTT CASSGDQPQHF . . TRBJ1-5 TRBV6-1
TGCGCCAGCAGCTTGATCCTAGGGGGAGGCTATGGCTACACCTTC CASSLILGGGYGYTF . few TRBJ1-2 TRBV5-1
TGTGCCAGCAGCCCGGACAGGGGGCTGGGAGAAAAACTGTTTTTT CASSPDRGLGEKLFF TRBD1 . TRBJ1-4 TRBV7-2
TGCGCCAGCAGCCCCGGGAGGGTTACTGAAGAGACCCAGTACTTC CASSPGRVTEETQYF TRBD2 . TRBJ2-5 TRBV5-1
TGTGCCAGCAGCCGCACGATGATGACTAGCGGGAGGACCTACGAGCAGTACTTC CASSRTMMTSGRTYEQYF TRBD2 . TRBJ2-7 TRBV5-6
TGTGCCAGTAGTGACGGAGTAACAGTTGGCTATGGCTACACCTTC CASSDGVTVGYGYTF . . TRBJ1-2 TRBV19
TGTGCCAGCAGTGGGGGGGCGGCAGCTTTCTTT CASSGGAAAFF . . TRBJ1-1 TRBV28
TGTGCCACCAGTAGCGGTTTCGACAATGAGCAGTTCTTC CATSSGFDNEQFF . . TRBJ2-1 TRBV15
TGTGCCAGCAGTTTAAGCCTAGCGGGCTCCTACGAGCAGTACTTC CASSLSLAGSYEQYF TRBD2 . TRBJ2-7 TRBV27
TGTGCCAGCAGTGCAAGAGGGGGAGGTAGCAATCAGCCCCAGCATTTT CASSARGGGSNQPQHF . . TRBJ1-5 TRBV6-1
TGCGCCAGCAGCCCCTCACAAGACCGCACCGGGGAGCTGTTTTTT CASSPSQDRTGELFF . . TRBJ2-2 TRBV4-1
TGTGCCAGCAGCAAAACGAGTACAGATACGCAGTATTTT CASSKTSTDTQYF . . TRBJ2-3 TRBV7-9
TGTGCCAGCAGCTTAGAACTAGCGTCCTACAATGAGCAGTTCTTC CASSLELASYNEQFF TRBD2 . TRBJ2-1 TRBV11-2